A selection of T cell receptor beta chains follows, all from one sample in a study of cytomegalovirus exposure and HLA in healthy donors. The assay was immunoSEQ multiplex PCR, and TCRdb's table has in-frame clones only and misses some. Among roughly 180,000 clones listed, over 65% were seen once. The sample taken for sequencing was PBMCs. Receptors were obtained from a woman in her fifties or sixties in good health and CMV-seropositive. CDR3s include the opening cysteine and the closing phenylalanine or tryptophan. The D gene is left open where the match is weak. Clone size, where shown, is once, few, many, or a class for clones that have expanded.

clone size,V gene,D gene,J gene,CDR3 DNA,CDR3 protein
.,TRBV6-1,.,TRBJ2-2,TGTGCCACCGGGTGGAGGGCGAACACCGGGGAGCTGTTTTTT,CATGWRANTGELFF
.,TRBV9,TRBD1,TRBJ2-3,TGTGCCAGCAGCCCGCGCTCGGGACAGGCCCTAAAGAGAGATACGCAGTATTTT,CASSPRSGQALKRDTQYF
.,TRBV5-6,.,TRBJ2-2,TGTGCCAGCAGCTTGGTCGGCGGGACGGGGGCCGGGGAGCTGTTTTTT,CASSLVGGTGAGELFF
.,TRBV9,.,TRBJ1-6,TGTGCCAGCAGCGTCACCGGGATGGATTCACCCCTCCACTTT,CASSVTGMDSPLHF
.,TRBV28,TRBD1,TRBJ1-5,TGTGCCACCAAACCAGGGGGTCAGCCCCAGCATTTT,CATKPGGQPQHF
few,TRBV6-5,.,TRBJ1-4,TGTGCCAGCAGTTATAGGGGCCTGGGAGAAAAACTGTTTTTT,CASSYRGLGEKLFF
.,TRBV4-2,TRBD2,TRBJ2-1,TGTGCCAGCAGCCAAGATCTACTAGCGGGAGCCAATGAGCAGTTCTTC,CASSQDLLAGANEQFF
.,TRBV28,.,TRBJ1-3,TGTGCCAGCAGTCCCGTCGGAAACACCATATATTTT,CASSPVGNTIYF
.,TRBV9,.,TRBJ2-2,TGTGCCAGCAGCGTGGGAGGTACTAACACCGGGGAGCTGTTTTTT,CASSVGGTNTGELFF
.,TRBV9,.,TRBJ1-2,TGTGCCAGCAGCGTAGGTAGAGGGAACCTCTATGGCTACACCTTC,CASSVGRGNLYGYTF
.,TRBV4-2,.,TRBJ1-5,TGTGCCAGCAGCCAAGGTGAGGCGGGGCATCAGCCCCAGCATTTT,CASSQGEAGHQPQHF
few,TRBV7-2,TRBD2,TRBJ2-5,TGTGCCAGCACCCTTCCGGGGGGGGAGACCCAGTACTTC,CASTLPGGETQYF
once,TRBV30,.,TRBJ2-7,TGTGCCTGGAGTGGGTTGGCCTCCTACGAGCAGTACTTC,CAWSGLASYEQYF
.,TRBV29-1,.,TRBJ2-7,TGCAGCGTTATCCCGCAGGGGAAAGCGGGGATTTCCTACGAGCAGTACTTC,CSVIPQGKAGISYEQYF
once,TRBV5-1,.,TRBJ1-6,TGCGCCAGCAGCTCGTCGGCGGGGGTGTCTGGTTCACCCCTCCACTTT,CASSSSAGVSGSPLHF
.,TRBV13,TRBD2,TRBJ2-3,TGTGCCAGCAGCTTACGGGGGCCCGTGTCAGGCGGGAGGATTGCAGATACGCAGTATTTT,CASSLRGPVSGGRIADTQYF
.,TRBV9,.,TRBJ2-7,TGTGCCAGTTCAATCACCCCGAGCTCCTACGAGCAGTACTTC,CASSITPSSYEQYF
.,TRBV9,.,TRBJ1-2,TGTGCCAGCAGCGTAGGTGAGAACTATGGCTACACCTTC,CASSVGENYGYTF
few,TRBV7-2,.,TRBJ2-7,TGTGCCAGCAGCTCGACTGGCTACGAGCAGTACTTC,CASSSTGYEQYF
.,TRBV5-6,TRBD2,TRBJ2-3,TGTGCCAGCAGCTTCATAGCGGGGGCCCCCGCGCCAGATACGCAGTATTTT,CASSFIAGAPAPDTQYF
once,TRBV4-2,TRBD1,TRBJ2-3,TGTGCCAGCAGCCAATCCGGGACAGGGGTCCCAGATACGCAGTATTTT,CASSQSGTGVPDTQYF
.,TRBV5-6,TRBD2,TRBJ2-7,TGTGCCAGCAGCTTGGCGGAGCGGGGGAGCTCCTACGAGCAGTACTTC,CASSLAERGSSYEQYF
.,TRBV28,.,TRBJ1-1,TGTGCCAGCAGTTTAGAGGCCGGAGGGAGCACTGAAGCTTTCTTT,CASSLEAGGSTEAFF